This T cell receptor (beta chain) was obtained from a study of blood T cell repertoires in COVID-19. Note on this clone: At one of its ends the junction is not consistent with the germline gene, which may arise from a read error.

Germline-derived CDR1 and CDR2 are SGHTA and FQGNSA. The CDR3 consists of 16 residues. Per the original data handling: Nucleated cell number was recorded as an estimate derived from reference gene primer amplification. Repertoires were generated with immunoSEQ multiplex PCR, while TCRdb's copy carries only in-frame clones and drops some. V and J calls and clone size follow that table, whereas D and trimming were derived from the DNA. This sample yields about 120,000 clones, of which about four fifths are seen a single time; about an eighth belongs to the top ten. This receptor was identified in a man aged 60-69 years with acute or convalescent COVID-19. The rearrangement joins TRBV7-2 to TRBJ2-1; 10 bases fit TRBD2. The sample taken for sequencing was peripheral blood. CDR3 residues: CASSLGGSGRSGSGIF. The CDR3, as DNA: TGTGCCAGCAGCTTAGGGGGTAGCGGGAGGAGCGGGAGCGGGATCTTC.